One and the same sample provided the 20 T cell receptor beta chains below, sequenced in a study of T cell changes during pregnancy in multiple sclerosis. Libraries were prepared by immunoSEQ multiplex PCR; TCRdb keeps only in-frame clonotypes and omits some of them. This table holds about 61,000 clones, around 90% found once. This material consisted of peripheral blood, taken in the first trimester of pregnancy. The receptor set was obtained from a female donor in good health, enrolled as a control in a pregnancy study.

V gene TRBV4-1 combines with J gene TRBJ2-5, with 8 bases aligning to TRBD1. This CDR3 contains 16 residues. V trimming: 5 bases; J trimming: 5 bases; junction bases outside the gene matches: 13. Germline V gives CDR1 MGHRA, CDR2 YSYEKL. The CDR3 here is CASSGQYRGARETQYF. In DNA form, the CDR3 reads TGCGCCAGCAGCGGACAGTACAGGGGGGCAAGGGAGACCCAGTACTTC.

V and J are TRBV4-3 and TRBJ1-2; D not certain. The germline V gene encodes CDR1 LGHNA and CDR2 YSLEER. Trimming shortened V by 0 bases and J by 4 bases, and 12 bases separated the two germline ends. CDR3 length: 15 amino acids. DNA for the CDR3: TGCGCCAGCAGCCAAGAAGGAGGTATCGCCTATGGCTACACCTTC. Amino acid sequence: CASSQEGGIAYGYTF.

The chain has TRBV15 and TRBJ1-2; unclear D gene. Germline V gene sequence: CDR1 LNHNV, CDR2 YYDKDF (reference sequence). The length of the CDR3 is 14 residues. V lost 0 bases and J 4 bases, leaving 9 bases between the germline ends. The CDR3 region is CATSRDREFYGYTF. The CDR3 DNA reads TGTGCCACCAGCAGAGATCGGGAGTTCTATGGCTACACCTTC.

This clone has only a few counts. The chain links TRBV5-6 to TRBJ1-1; 8 bases map to TRBD1. The CDR3 consists of 14 residues. After removal of 2 bases from V and 5 bases from J, the junction contained 5 bases not matched to a gene. Germline loops: CDR1 SGHDT, CDR2 YYEEEE. CDR3 nucleotide sequence: TGTGCCAGCAGCTTCGGACAGGGTTGGACTGAAGCTTTCTTT. Translated: CASSFGQGWTEAFF.

The J gene is TRBJ1-3, the V gene TRBV7-2; 9 bases align to TRBD1. V gave up 10 bases and J gave up 3 bases; unmatched junction bases: 7. Germline V CDR1 and CDR2: SGHTA, FQGNSA. The CDR3 runs 14 residues. The CDR3 coding sequence is TGTGCCATAACTACAGGGGGCAATGGAAACACCATATATTTT. Amino acid sequence: CAITTGGNGNTIYF.

J is TRBJ2-7 and V is TRBV18, with 7 bases that match TRBD2. With 3 bases clipped from V and 0 bases from J, the junction kept 8 bases outside the gene matches. Per germline, CDR1 KGHSH and CDR2 LQKENI. The CDR3 totals 16 residues. The CDR3 bases are TGTGCCAGCTCACCTGAAAGCGGGGCGCTCTCCTACGAGCAGTACTTC. Translated: CASSPESGALSYEQYF.

The chain recombines TRBV4-2 with TRBJ1-2; D unresolved. Germline V gene lookup returns CDR1 LGHNA and CDR2 YNFKEQ. CDR3 length: 15 amino acids. V was shortened by 1 base and J by 4 bases, with 13 bases between the two germline ends. CDR3: CASSQAAPRGYGYTF. CDR3 nucleotide sequence: TGTGCCAGCAGCCAAGCGGCCCCACGGGGCTATGGCTACACCTTC.

The chain combines TRBV30 with TRBJ2-5; 8 bases line up with TRBD1. Germline lookup yields CDR1 GTSNPN and CDR2 SVGIG (reference sequence). The CDR3 covers 13 residues. The ends lost 2 bases at V and 5 bases at J; junction bases unmatched: 4. The CDR3 sequence is CAWSTRGLETQYF. In nucleotides, the CDR3 is TGTGCCTGGAGTACCAGGGGGCTCGAGACCCAGTACTTC.

This rearrangement joins TRBV10-3 to TRBJ2-3; TRBD2 matches 14 bases. With 10 bases clipped from V and 7 bases from J, the junction kept 4 bases outside the gene matches. Germline V gene sequence: CDR1 ENHRY, CDR2 SYGVKD. The CDR3 totals 13 residues. This CDR3 reads CATGLAGAHTQYF. The CDR3 DNA sequence: TGTGCCACGGGACTAGCGGGGGCACATACGCAGTATTTT.

This chain joins TRBV5-1 and TRBJ1-2, with TRBD1 matching 10 bases. CDR1 and CDR2 (germline): SGHRS, YFSETQ. V trimming: 7 bases; J trimming: 8 bases; junction bases outside the gene matches: 14. The CDR3 sequence is 15 residues long. This chain's CDR3 is CASAGTGAFEGGYTF. As DNA, the CDR3 is TGCGCCAGCGCCGGGACAGGGGCTTTCGAAGGAGGCTACACCTTC.

V is TRBV5-1 and J is TRBJ1-1; 7 bases fit TRBD1. Germline assignment: CDR1 SGHRS and CDR2 YFSETQ. CDR3 length: 16 amino acids. Losses at the gene ends were 1 base for V and 1 base for J; bases not matched to a gene: 7. CDR3 residues: CASSLRVGTANTEAFF. As DNA, the CDR3 is TGCGCCAGCAGCTTGCGGGTGGGGACAGCGAACACTGAAGCTTTCTTT.

The chain joins TRBV7-2 to TRBJ1-1; no definite D call. The CDR3 covers 15 residues. V was pared by 5 bases and J by 4 bases, with 17 bases between. Germline loops: CDR1 SGHTA, CDR2 FQGNSA. Written as DNA, the CDR3 is TGTGCCAGCAGCCATGAGGGCCAGAAGGGCACTGAAGCTTTCTTT. This encodes CASSHEGQKGTEAFF.

V is TRBV29-1 and J is TRBJ1-4, with 10 bases aligning to TRBD1. CDR1 is SQVTM, CDR2 ANQGSEA, per germline. Trimming at V came to 5 bases and at J to 6 bases, leaving 3 bases not matched to a gene. The CDR3 spans 13 residues. DNA for the CDR3: TGCAGCGTTAAGACAGGGGGCGATGAAAAACTGTTTTTT. It codes for CSVKTGGDEKLFF.

The count of this clone is one. CDR3 coding DNA: TGTGCCAGCAGCAAAGTGACAGGGGGGGGTGCAACTAATGAAAAACTGTTTTTT. Protein: CASSKVTGGGATNEKLFF. The chain uses TRBV21-1 and TRBJ1-4; the table's D call TRBD1 went unverified against the DNA. TRBV21-1 has pseudogene status. There are 18 residues in the CDR3.

V and J are TRBV6-6 and TRBJ1-1, with TRBD1 as a possible D gene (6 bases). The CDR3 contains 15 residues. Trimming removed 5 bases at V and 1 base at J, with 14 bases between. Per germline, CDR1 MNHNY and CDR2 SVGAGI (reference sequence). CDR3 sequence reads: CASSRLQGSNTEAFF. In nucleotides, the CDR3 is TGTGCCAGCAGTCGACTACAGGGATCGAACACTGAAGCTTTCTTT.

This clone was detected only once. V and J are TRBV4-3 and TRBJ1-2; D gene unclear. The germline gives CDR1 LGHNA, CDR2 YSLEER. V shed 2 bases and J shed 3 bases, with 13 bases lying between them. This CDR3 is 15 amino acids long. CDR3 nucleotide sequence: TGCGCCAGCAGCCAATCACTAACCCGAGACTATGGCTACACCTTC. It encodes CASSQSLTRDYGYTF.

In its sample, this clone was seen once. The genes are TRBV5-6 and TRBJ1-1; the D is unclear. The V gene's germline CDR1 is SGHDT and CDR2 YYEEEE. Deletions cut 4 bases from V and 1 base from J, with 20 bases between. The CDR3 loop spans 17 amino acids. The CDR3 loop is CASSMVPDSLWNTEAFF. The CDR3 DNA sequence: TGTGCCAGCAGCATGGTTCCGGACTCCCTTTGGAACACTGAAGCTTTCTTT.

This clone was seen just once. The V and J genes are TRBV14 and TRBJ2-7; TRBD1 agrees at 7 bases. CDR1 SGHDN and CDR2 FVKESK come from the germline V gene. The V gene end was trimmed by 4 bases and the J gene end by 4 bases; junction bases not matched to a gene: 10. The CDR3 covers 15 residues. In DNA form, the CDR3 reads TGTGCCAGCAGCCTAAGTCGGGACAGATTTTACGAGCAGTACTTC. Translation: CASSLSRDRFYEQYF.

The chain recombines TRBV30 with TRBJ1-5; TRBD1 agrees at 8 bases. The CDR3 sequence is 14 residues long. The V segment lost 7 bases and the J segment 0 bases; nucleotides outside the gene matches: 5. Germline values: CDR1 GTSNPN, CDR2 SVGIG (reference sequence). The CDR3 here is CALRQGNSNQPQHF. DNA of the CDR3: TGTGCCTTGAGACAGGGGAATAGCAATCAGCCCCAGCATTTT.

The chain has TRBV5-6 and TRBJ1-1; D is undetermined. Germline V gene sequence: CDR1 SGHDT, CDR2 YYEEEE. Trimming shortened V by 2 bases and J by 2 bases, and 7 bases separated the two germline ends. There are 13 residues in the CDR3. CDR3 in amino acids: CASSLGVNTEAFF. CDR3 nucleotide sequence: TGTGCCAGCAGCTTAGGAGTCAACACTGAAGCTTTCTTT.